This T cell receptor beta chain was found in a study of lymphopenia after photon versus proton radiotherapy. Broader study findings: Oligoclonal CD8+ Temra expansion after nadir drove photon patients' diversity drop. Better survival with proton therapy was suggested as possible, not demonstrated. A bigger post-nadir fall in TCR diversity correlated inversely with survival time in deceased patients. Photon-treated patients lost naive T cells and TCR diversity; proton-treated stayed stable.

In the case of this clone: Its antigen is not known.

Germline loops: CDR1 SGHTA, CDR2 FQGNSA. The CDR3 is 16 residues long. V shed 4 bases, J shed 2 bases, and the junction held 6 bases outside the gene matches. The table came from immunoSEQ multiplex PCR; TCRdb's copy has only in-frame clones and leaves some out. This sample has 55,000 to 70,000 clones, with roughly 91% found just once. The clonotype comes from a woman in her seventies with pancreatic cancer. This specimen was peripheral blood, taken from a patient treated with photon-based radiotherapy. The V call is TRBV7-2, the J call TRBJ2-3; 10 bases are shared with TRBD1. Here the CDR3 DNA reads TGTGCCAGCAGCTCGTTGGGACAGGGGACCACAGATACGCAGTATTTT. It encodes CASSSLGQGTTDTQYF. Drawing the rest from reference TRBV7-2 and TRBJ2-3, the complete variable domain is GAGVSQSPSNKVTEKGKDVELRCDPISGHTALYWYRQSLGQGLEFLIYFQGNSAPDKSGLPSDRFSAERTGGSVSTLTIQRTQQEDSAVYLCASSSLGQGTTDTQYFGPGTRLTVL.